This T cell receptor beta chain was recorded in a study of neoadjuvant nivolumab and ipilimumab in lung cancer. Overall study findings and caveats: Compared with tumor-adjacent uninvolved lung, resected tumors showed greater richness and clonality.

Produced via immunoSEQ multiplex PCR; TCRdb's table is partial and in-frame only. The data show 25,000 to 30,000 clones, about 76% seen once. J lost 5 bases, V lost 0 bases, and 4 bases had no gene match. The CDR3 is made up of 13 amino acids. Germline assignment: CDR1 GTSNPN and CDR2 SVGIG (reference sequence). With regard to this clone: Its matching antigen is unknown.

Material: tumor tissue, obtained after neoadjuvant nivolumab, alone or with ipilimumab, at or shortly before surgery. The chain joins TRBV30 to TRBJ2-7; 7 bases line up with TRBD2. This TCR was recovered from an adult with non-small cell lung cancer. The chain's CDR3 is CAWSVGGSHEQYF. The CDR3 bases are TGTGCCTGGAGTGTGGGGGGGAGCCACGAGCAGTACTTC.